This T cell receptor (beta chain) emerged from a study of OX40 agonist ivuxolimab in advanced cancers. Autoimmune disease history or systemic immunosuppression was exclusionary. About this clone: Its antigen is currently unknown.

Study-wide results and caveats: Average numbers of expanded clones were greater in CD8+ T cells than in CD4+.

Sequenced by immunoSEQ multiplex PCR; TCRdb stores in-frame clones only, minus some. The sample lists 45,000 to 50,000 clones, less than 90% occurring once. The starting material was CD4+ or CD8+ T cells sorted from blood, obtained in a trial of the OX40 agonist ivuxolimab. The TCR was taken from an adult with an advanced solid tumor such as melanoma, head and neck, liver or kidney cancer.

Here the CDR3 DNA reads TGTGCCGCGTGGCTGGGGGAAAACTATGGCTACACCTTC. Residues: CAAWLGENYGYTF. This chain uses TRBV10-3 with TRBJ1-2; possible D gene TRBD1, 5 bases. The CDR3 contains 13 residues. The germline V gene has CDR1 ENHRY and CDR2 SYGVKD. The germline V and J ends were trimmed by 11 bases and 2 bases, with 15 bases remaining between them.